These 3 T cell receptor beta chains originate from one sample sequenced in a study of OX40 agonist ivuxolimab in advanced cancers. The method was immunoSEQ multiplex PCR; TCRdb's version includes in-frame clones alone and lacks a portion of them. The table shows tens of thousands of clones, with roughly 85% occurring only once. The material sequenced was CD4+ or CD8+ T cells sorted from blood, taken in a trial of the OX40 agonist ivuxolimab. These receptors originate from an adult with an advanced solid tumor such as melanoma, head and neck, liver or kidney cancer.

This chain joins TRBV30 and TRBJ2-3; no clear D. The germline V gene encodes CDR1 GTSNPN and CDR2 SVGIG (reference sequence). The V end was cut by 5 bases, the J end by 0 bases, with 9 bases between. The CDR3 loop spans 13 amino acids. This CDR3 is CAWGIVSTDTQYF. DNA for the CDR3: TGTGCCTGGGGGATAGTGAGCACAGATACGCAGTATTTT.

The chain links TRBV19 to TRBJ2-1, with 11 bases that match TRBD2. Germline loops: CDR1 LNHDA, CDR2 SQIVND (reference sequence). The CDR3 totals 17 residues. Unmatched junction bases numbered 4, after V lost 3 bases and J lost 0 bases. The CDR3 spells CASSMRSGGASYNEQFF. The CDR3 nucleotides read TGTGCCAGTAGTATGCGTAGCGGGGGGGCCTCCTACAATGAGCAGTTCTTC. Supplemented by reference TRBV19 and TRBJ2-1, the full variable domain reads DGGITQSPKYLFRKEGQNVTLSCEQNLNHDAMYWYRQDPGQGLRLIYYSQIVNDFQKGDIAEGYSVSREKKESFPLTVTSAQKNPTAFYLCASSMRSGGASYNEQFFGPGTRLTVL.

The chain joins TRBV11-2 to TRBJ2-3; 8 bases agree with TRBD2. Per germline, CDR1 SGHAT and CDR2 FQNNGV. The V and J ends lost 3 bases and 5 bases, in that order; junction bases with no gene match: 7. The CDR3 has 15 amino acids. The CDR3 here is CASSFVAGGIDTQYF. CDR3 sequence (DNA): TGTGCCAGCAGCTTCGTTGCGGGAGGAATAGATACGCAGTATTTT. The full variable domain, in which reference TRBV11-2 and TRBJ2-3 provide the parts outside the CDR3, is EAGVAQSPRYKIIEKRQSVAFWCNPISGHATLYWYQQILGQGPKLLIQFQNNGVVDDSQLPKDRFSAERLKGVDSTLKIQPAKLEDSAVYLCASSFVAGGIDTQYFGPGTRLTVL.